This entry lists 31 T cell receptor beta chains sequenced from one sample in a study of CD8+ T cells in alopecia areata. TCR sequencing used cDNA made by reverse transcription of extracted RNA. Libraries were prepared by immunoSEQ multiplex PCR; TCRdb keeps only in-frame clonotypes and omits some of them. The sample has roughly 180,000 clones; roughly three fifths are singletons. Treatment denoted: oral pan-JAK inhibitor, 5-10 mg twice daily. Specimen: CD4+ T cells sorted from blood, collected at week 4, from a patient treated with tofacitinib. The receptors originated from a human donor with alopecia areata.

The gene calls are TRBV7-2 and TRBJ1-6, with TRBD1 matching 8 bases. The CDR3 totals 16 residues. Germline V gives CDR1 SGHTA, CDR2 FQGNSA. V was pared by 7 bases and J by 7 bases, with 12 bases of the junction left unmatched. CDR3 sequence (DNA): TGTGCCAGCAATAGGCAGGGGGCGGTGGGGAATTCACCCCTCCACTTT. Its translation is CASNRQGAVGNSPLHF.

The chain recombines TRBV6-6 with TRBJ2-5; D is ambiguous. This CDR3 is built from 11 residues. V lost 5 bases, J lost 4 bases, and 5 bases lay in between. The germline CDR1 and CDR2 sequences are MNHNY and SVGAGI (reference sequence). As DNA, the CDR3 is TGTGCCAGCAGTCGAGCAGAGACCCAGTACTTC. Translated, it gives CASSRAETQYF.

This chain uses TRBV29-1 with TRBJ2-1, with 8 nucleotides matching TRBD2. The CDR3 is 15 residues long. V gave up 4 bases and J gave up 1 base; unmatched junction bases: 6. Germline lookup yields CDR1 SQVTM and CDR2 ANQGSEA. The CDR3 coding sequence is TGCAGCGTTGCCGGGAGGGGCGTATCCTACAATGAGCAGTTCTTC. Its translation is CSVAGRGVSYNEQFF.

This clone occurred a few times. The J gene is TRBJ1-2, the V gene TRBV30; 8 positions agree with TRBD1. Germline-derived CDR1 and CDR2 are GTSNPN and SVGIG (reference sequence). CDR3 length: 16 residues. Germline trimming cut 1 base from V and 4 bases from J; bases unmatched to any gene: 11. The CDR3 DNA is TGTGCCTGGAGTGGGAAGGGACAGGCCCGGGTCTATGGCTACACCTTC. This translates into CAWSGKGQARVYGYTF.

This clone was counted only a few times. The chain employs TRBV28 and TRBJ2-1; 8 nucleotides line up with TRBD1. Germline values: CDR1 MDHEN, CDR2 SYDVKM. This CDR3 comprises 15 residues. Unmatched junction bases numbered 13, after V lost 6 bases and J lost 9 bases. CDR3 residues: CASSPDRGPRGEQFF. The CDR3 DNA follows: TGTGCCAGCAGCCCCGACAGGGGTCCACGGGGTGAGCAGTTCTTC. Combining the CDR3 with reference TRBV28 and TRBJ2-1 gives the whole variable domain DVKVTQSSRYLVKRTGEKVFLECVQDMDHENMFWYRQDPGLGLRLIYFSYDVKMKEKGDIPEGYSVSREKKERFSLILESASTNQTSMYLCASSPDRGPRGEQFFGPGTRLTVL.

The rearrangement joins TRBV6-5 to TRBJ2-7, with TRBD1 matching over 7 bases. Trimming removed 5 bases from V and 7 bases from J; junction bases left unmatched: 2. The CDR3 is 11 amino acids. Germline CDR1 is MNHEY and CDR2 is SVGAGI. Here the CDR3 DNA reads TGTGCCAGCAGTGACAGGGTTGAGCAGTACTTC. Translation gives CASSDRVEQYF.

This clone appeared once. The chain has TRBV7-2 and TRBJ1-5; D is unclear. Trimming took off 1 base at V and 7 bases at J, with 11 bases between the two ends. CDR1 and CDR2 (germline): SGHTA, FQGNSA. This CDR3 is 14 amino acids long. Here the CDR3 reads CASSLVPKVQPQHF. As DNA, the CDR3 is TGTGCCAGCAGCTTAGTCCCCAAGGTACAGCCCCAGCATTTT.

The chain recombines TRBV7-9 with TRBJ2-3; no reliable D call. Per the germline V gene, CDR1 is SEHNR and CDR2 is FQNEAQ (reference sequence). V lost 3 bases to trimming and J lost 4 bases, with 5 bases between them. The CDR3 spans 12 residues. The CDR3 spells CASSFGPDTQYF. CDR3 nucleotides: TGTGCCAGCAGCTTCGGTCCAGATACGCAGTATTTT.

This clone appeared a few times. This rearrangement joins TRBV2 to TRBJ1-1; 8 bases agree with TRBD1. Germline loops: CDR1 SNHLY, CDR2 FYNNEI. This CDR3 is 11 amino acids long. V shed 6 bases, J shed 10 bases, and the junction held 4 bases outside the gene matches. CDR3 DNA: TGTGCCAGCAGCTTCCAGGGGGCAGCTTTCTTT. Protein product: CASSFQGAAFF.

There are a few counts of this clone. The chain links TRBV30 to TRBJ2-3; TRBD1 aligns across 9 bases. CDR3 size: 15 residues. Trimming cost V 2 bases and J 4 bases; bases outside gene matches: 7. Germline V lookup: CDR1 GTSNPN, CDR2 SVGIG (reference sequence). The CDR3 here is CAWSTGTGKSDTQYF. In DNA form, the CDR3 reads TGTGCCTGGAGTACCGGGACAGGGAAGTCAGATACGCAGTATTTT.

The genes are TRBV6-5 and TRBJ1-5; maybe TRBD1 (6 bases). V lost 6 bases to trimming and J lost 5 bases, with 14 bases between them. This CDR3 region has 14 residues. CDR1 is MNHEY and CDR2 is SVGAGI in the germline V gene. The CDR3 loop is CASRIGQNHQPQHF. CDR3 sequence (DNA): TGTGCCAGCAGAATCGGACAGAACCATCAGCCCCAGCATTTT.

The V and J genes are TRBV4-1 and TRBJ2-5; D remains ambiguous. The CDR3 totals 13 residues. The germline V and J ends were trimmed by 1 base and 2 bases, with 5 bases remaining between them. Germline assignment: CDR1 MGHRA and CDR2 YSYEKL. CDR3 coding DNA: TGCGCCAGCAGCCAAGGAATTCAAGAGACCCAGTACTTC. It yields the protein CASSQGIQETQYF.

V and J are TRBV30 and TRBJ2-7; 9 bases match TRBD1. Trimming at V came to 3 bases and at J to 3 bases, leaving 0 bases not matched to a gene. Germline V gene lookup returns CDR1 GTSNPN and CDR2 SVGIG (reference sequence). The CDR3 sequence is 12 residues long. This chain's CDR3 is CAWRGQGYEQYF. The CDR3 DNA follows: TGTGCCTGGAGGGGACAGGGCTACGAGCAGTACTTC.

The chain has TRBV5-1 and TRBJ1-6; weak D call: TRBD1 (5 bases). The length of the CDR3 is 13 residues. The germline V gene has CDR1 SGHRS and CDR2 YFSETQ. The ends were cut back, 0 bases at V and 7 bases at J, with 5 bases in the middle. This CDR3 reads CASSLGQNSPLHF. The CDR3 DNA is TGCGCCAGCAGCTTGGGACAGAATTCACCCCTCCACTTT.

This rearrangement joins TRBV28 to TRBJ2-1; 7 nucleotides agree with TRBD2. After removal of 6 bases from V and 10 bases from J, the junction contained 6 bases not matched to a gene. Germline lookup yields CDR1 MDHEN and CDR2 SYDVKM. The CDR3 has 12 residues. CDR3 DNA sequence: TGTGCCAGCAGAAGTCCCGGGAGGGAGCAGTTCTTC. This sequence encodes CASRSPGREQFF.

This chain links TRBV27 with TRBJ2-5, with TRBD2 matching 15 bases. Germline values: CDR1 MNHEY, CDR2 SMNVEV (reference sequence). The junction had 11 bases not matched to a gene; V was cut back by 4 bases and J by 5 bases. The CDR3 has 18 amino acids. The CDR3 DNA sequence: TGTGCCAGCAGTTATACTCCGGGACTAGCGGGGGGCGGGGAGACCCAGTACTTC. Encoded protein: CASSYTPGLAGGGETQYF.

The chain is built from TRBV7-3 and TRBJ1-2; D uncertain. The V end lost 2 bases, the J end lost 5 bases, and 6 bases lay between the germline ends. This CDR3 region has 12 residues. The germline CDR1 and CDR2 sequences are SGHTA and FQGTGA. The CDR3, as DNA: TGTGCCAGCAGCTTAGCCCATTATGGCTACACCTTC. Protein: CASSLAHYGYTF.

The chain carries TRBV18 and TRBJ2-1; 12 nucleotides line up with TRBD1. This CDR3 is built from 17 residues. Germline V gene sequence: CDR1 KGHSH, CDR2 LQKENI. Trimming removed 6 bases from V and 10 bases from J; junction bases left unmatched: 16. Written as DNA, the CDR3 is TGTGCCAGCTCCCCCGCCGGGACAGGGGGCGCGATACGGGAGCAGTTCTTC. Translated, it gives CASSPAGTGGAIREQFF.

The rearrangement joins TRBV4-2 to TRBJ1-1; D is unclear. This CDR3 has 14 amino acids. Trimming pared 0 bases from V and 1 base from J, leaving 6 bases between. Germline V gene lookup returns CDR1 LGHNA and CDR2 YNFKEQ. In DNA, the CDR3 is TGTGCCAGCAGCCAAGACGGTCCGAACACTGAAGCTTTCTTT. It codes for CASSQDGPNTEAFF.

This chain joins TRBV5-1 and TRBJ2-3; TRBD1 matches at 10 bases. V lost 7 bases and J lost 4; bases outside the gene matches: 3. Germline V gene lookup returns CDR1 SGHRS and CDR2 YFSETQ. The CDR3 extends over 13 amino acids. The CDR3 nucleotides read TGCGCCAGCGTCGGACAGGGGGCAGATACGCAGTATTTT. Translating it yields CASVGQGADTQYF.

The rearrangement uses TRBV4-1 and TRBJ1-5, with a possible D match to TRBD1 (5 bases). Germline CDR1 MGHRA, CDR2 YSYEKL. Between the trimmed V and J ends, which lost 0 bases and 7 bases, there was a span of 10 bases. The CDR3 length is 14 residues. The CDR3, as DNA: TGCGCCAGCAGCCAAGAGGTAGAGGGGCAGCCCCAGCATTTT. It is translated as CASSQEVEGQPQHF.

J is TRBJ2-5 and V is TRBV7-3; D unclear. Germline CDR1 reads SGHTA; CDR2 reads FQGTGA. V was shortened by 3 bases and J by 0 bases, with 8 bases between the two germline ends. The CDR3 runs to 14 residues. The CDR3 sequence is CASSLGLHQETQYF. CDR3 DNA sequence: TGTGCCAGCAGCTTGGGTCTCCACCAAGAGACCCAGTACTTC.

This clone was observed once. The chain couples TRBV19 to TRBJ2-5, with a tentative D call TRBD2 (5 bases). The V and J ends lost 5 bases and 4 bases respectively, with 14 bases between them. CDR1 and CDR2 from the germline V gene are LNHDA and SQIVND (reference sequence). The CDR3 is 14 residues long. The CDR3 reads CASSSQFAGETQYF. DNA of the CDR3: TGTGCCAGTAGTTCACAGTTCGCGGGAGAGACCCAGTACTTC. Drawing the rest from reference TRBV19 and TRBJ2-5, the complete variable domain is DGGITQSPKYLFRKEGQNVTLSCEQNLNHDAMYWYRQDPGQGLRLIYYSQIVNDFQKGDIAEGYSVSREKKESFPLTVTSAQKNPTAFYLCASSSQFAGETQYFGPGTRLLVL.

The chain recombines TRBV29-1 with TRBJ1-1, with a possible D match to TRBD1 (6 bases). The CDR3 is made up of 17 amino acids. V was cut by 2 bases and J by 0 bases, with 19 bases left in between. CDR1 and CDR2 from the germline V gene are SQVTM and ANQGSEA. CDR3 DNA sequence: TGCAGCGTTGAATCGGCGGCAGGGGACATCATGAACACTGAAGCTTTCTTT. Residues: CSVESAAGDIMNTEAFF.

The J gene is TRBJ1-1, the V gene TRBV4-2, with 8 bases identical to TRBD1. Trimming removed 3 bases from V and 4 bases from J; junction bases left unmatched: 4. The CDR3 has 14 residues. Germline CDR1 reads LGHNA; CDR2 reads YNFKEQ. The CDR3 here is CASSQGDRSTEAFF. Written as DNA, the CDR3 is TGTGCCAGCAGCCAGGGGGACAGGAGCACTGAAGCTTTCTTT.

The chain recombines TRBV29-1 with TRBJ2-5; tentative D call: TRBD2 (5 bases). CDR1 is SQVTM, CDR2 ANQGSEA, per germline. V gave up 3 bases and J gave up 6 bases, with 5 bases separating them. The CDR3 consists of 10 residues. CDR3 DNA: TGCAGCGTTGACGGGAAGACCCAGTACTTC. It yields the protein CSVDGKTQYF.

In this sample, this clone turned up a few times. The chain has TRBV29-1 and TRBJ2-2, with D perhaps matching TRBD1 or TRBD2 (5 bases each). The CDR3 length is 11 residues. The V end lost 4 bases, the J end lost 6 bases, and 6 bases lay between the germline ends. Germline lookup yields CDR1 SQVTM and CDR2 ANQGSEA. The CDR3 nucleotides are TGCAGCGTTGGGGACCCCGGGGAGCTGTTTTTT. This encodes CSVGDPGELFF.

This clone came up once. The rearrangement links TRBV30 to TRBJ2-3; no firm D call. With 3 bases removed from V and 4 bases from J, the gap between germline ends came to 11 bases. Germline assignment: CDR1 GTSNPN and CDR2 SVGIG (reference sequence). This CDR3 region has 13 residues. The CDR3 is CAWRFRRADTQYF. As DNA, the CDR3 is TGTGCCTGGAGGTTTCGGCGAGCAGATACGCAGTATTTT.

As for this clone: The same CDR3 can be traced to other DNA sequences in this sample. The chain recombines TRBV4-3 with TRBJ2-3, with D possibly matching TRBD2 (6 bases). The CDR3 has 17 amino acids. Germline V lookup: CDR1 LGHNA, CDR2 YSLEER. Between the trimmed V and J ends, which lost 1 base and 1 base, there was a span of 15 bases. CDR3 region: CASSQGTGGSGTDTQYF. DNA for the CDR3: TGCGCCAGCAGCCAAGGTACCGGGGGAAGCGGCACAGATACGCAGTATTTT.

The chain links TRBV12-5 to TRBJ1-5; perhaps TRBD1 as D (5 bases). The V end lost 6 bases, the J end lost 0 bases, and 9 bases lay between the germline ends. CDR1 is LGHNT, CDR2 FRNRAP, per germline. The CDR3 covers 14 residues. CDR3 nucleotide sequence: TGTGCTAGTGGCACCGGGACTAGCAATCAGCCCCAGCATTTT. Translating gives CASGTGTSNQPQHF.

This clone was observed a handful of times. The chain carries TRBV4-1 and TRBJ1-4; 7 bases are a match to TRBD1. Per the germline V gene, CDR1 is MGHRA and CDR2 is YSYEKL. This CDR3 spans 15 amino acids. The V and J ends lost 4 bases and 4 bases, in that order; junction bases with no gene match: 6. DNA for the CDR3: TGCGCCAGCAGCCCTCGGGACAGCAGTAATGAAAAACTGTTTTTT. Translated: CASSPRDSSNEKLFF.